This section outlines one TCR beta chain sequence together with its context. This sample was included in a study of CD8+CD57+ T cells in acquired aplastic anemia. TCR beta VDJ and CDR3 profiles were obtained from a genomic DNA template. TCRdb reprocessed the reads with MiXCR, giving one entry per CDR3 protein. The sample gives under 200,000 distinct CDR3 sequences, 71% of which show up once; under 60% is in the top ten. It was patients with CD8+CD57+ cell expansion by flow cytometry who were chosen for sequencing. The sequenced material came from sorted CD4+, CD8+, or CD8+CD57+ T cells (not recorded which) from PBMCs. This sequence originates from a human donor with aplastic anemia.

In DNA form, the CDR3 reads TGTGCCAGTAGTATAGACAGGGTTAAGCCCCAGCATTTT. Encoded protein: CASSIDRVKPQHF. The V and J genes are TRBV19 and TRBJ1-5, with TRBD1 as a possible D gene (5 bases). Trimming took 0 bases from V and 8 from J, leaving 8 bases between them. Per the germline V gene, CDR1 is LNHDA and CDR2 is SQIVND (reference sequence). This CDR3 contains 13 residues.